The clone carrying this T cell receptor (beta chain) came up many times. Antigen: not known. V shed 0 bases and J 5 bases; nucleotides not matched to a gene: 7. This CDR3 spans 15 amino acids. Germline assignment: CDR1 LGHDT and CDR2 YNNKEL (reference sequence). These data come from a study of response to subunit inactivated influenza vaccine. Study results and caveats: The authors offered the suggestion that each seasonal influenza vaccination recruits few new T cells.

TCRdb fed the RT-PCR reads into MiXCR, producing one record per CDR3 protein. The sample has approximately 530,000 distinct CDR3 sequences; over 10% are singletons. This specimen was PBMCs from blood, taken 45 days after vaccination. This receptor was obtained from a man in his forties or fifties who received an inactivated influenza vaccine. The chain recombines TRBV3-1 with TRBJ2-7; 7 bases align to TRBD2. For the CDR3, the DNA is TGTGCCAGCAGCCAAGATTTGCGGGAGTGGAACGAGCAGTACTTC. This translates into CASSQDLREWNEQYF.